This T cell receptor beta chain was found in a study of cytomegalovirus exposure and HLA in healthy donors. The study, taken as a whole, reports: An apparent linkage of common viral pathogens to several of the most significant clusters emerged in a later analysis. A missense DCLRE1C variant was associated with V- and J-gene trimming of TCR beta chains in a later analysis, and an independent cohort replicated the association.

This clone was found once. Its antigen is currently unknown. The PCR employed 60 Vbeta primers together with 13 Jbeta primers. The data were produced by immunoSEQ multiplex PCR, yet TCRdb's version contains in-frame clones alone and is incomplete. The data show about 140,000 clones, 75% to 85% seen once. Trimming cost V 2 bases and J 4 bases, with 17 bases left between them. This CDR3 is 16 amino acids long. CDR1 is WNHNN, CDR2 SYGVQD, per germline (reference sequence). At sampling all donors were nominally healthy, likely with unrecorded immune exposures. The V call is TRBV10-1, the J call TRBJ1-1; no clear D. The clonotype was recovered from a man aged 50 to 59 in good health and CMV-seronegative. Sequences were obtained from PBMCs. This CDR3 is CASSERAGVGGTEAFF. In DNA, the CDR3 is TGCGCCAGCAGTGAGCGGGCAGGAGTAGGAGGCACTGAAGCTTTCTTT.